One sample yielded the 7 T cell receptor beta chains listed below, sequenced in a study of CD8+ T cells in alopecia areata. Once RNA had been extracted, it was reverse transcribed into cDNA to act as the sequencing template. Sequenced by immunoSEQ multiplex PCR; TCRdb stores in-frame clones only, minus some. This sample has around 290,000 clones, each found more than once. Sorting used CD4, CD8alpha, NKG2D, NKG2ACE and other markers on pooled cutaneous lymph node cells. The sequenced material came from CD4+ T cells sorted from a lymph node. These receptors were collected from a C3H/HeJ mouse with alopecia areata. The strain's MHC: H2-k.

This clone was observed a handful of times. Germline and genes here are mouse. The CDR3 goes on 4 residues after the read ends, and that part is filled in from the germline J gene. This chain uses TRBV29 with TRBJ1-1; 8 bases map to TRBD1. The CDR3 consists of 14 residues. V shed 1 base and J 3 bases; nucleotides not matched to a gene: 1. Per germline, CDR1 MSHET and CDR2 SYDVDS. CDR3 amino acids: CASSLLQGDTEVFF. CDR3 DNA, as far as it was read: TGTGCTAGCAGTTTATTACAGGGGGACACA.

To note about this clone: Germline and genes here are mouse. The read falls 4 residues short of the CDR3 end, and the missing part is taken from the germline J gene. The chain carries TRBV13-3 and TRBJ2-2, with a possible D match to TRBD1 (6 bases). Trimming cost V 3 bases and J 4 bases, with 7 bases left between them. Germline V gene lookup returns CDR1 NNHDY and CDR2 SYVADS. The length of the CDR3 is 13 residues. This CDR3 is CASSGQVTGQLYF. The covered CDR3 bases are TGTGCCAGCAGTGGACAGGTCACCGGG.

A few counts support this clone. The germline and genes are mouse ones. The missing CDR3 end, 4 residues past where the read stops, is filled in from the germline J gene. The genes are TRBV1 and TRBJ1-1, with D possibly TRBD1 on 6 matching bases. CDR3 length: 17 amino acids. The germline gives CDR1 NSQYPW, CDR2 LRSPGD (reference sequence). Between the trimmed V and J ends, which lost 0 bases and 0 bases, there was a span of 14 bases. The CDR3 loop reads CTCSADRGGTANTEVFF. CDR3 DNA (partial): TGCACCTGCAGTGCAGATAGGGGGGGCACTGCAAACACA.

The sample holds a few counts of this clone. Gene names and germline refer to mouse. The CDR3 is CASSDAPGGGSQNTLYF. CDR3 DNA (partial): TGTGCCAGCAGTGATGCACCTGGGGGCGGGAGTCAAAAC. The chain links TRBV13-3 to TRBJ2-4; TRBD2 might be the D (7 bases). Coverage ceases 4 residues before the CDR3 finishes, and the germline J gene fills in the end. Trimming shortened V by 0 bases and J by 0 bases, and 14 bases separated the two germline ends. This CDR3 contains 17 residues. Per the germline V gene, CDR1 is NNHDY and CDR2 is SYVADS.

With regard to this clone: Germline and genes: mouse. With the read ending 4 residues before the CDR3 end, the germline J gene is used to fill in that end. Other nucleotide sequences from this sample produce the same CDR3. The chain recombines TRBV13-3 with TRBJ2-7, with D perhaps TRBD1 (5 bases). The V end was cut by 0 bases, the J end by 2 bases, with 6 bases between. Germline CDR1 is NNHDY and CDR2 is SYVADS. The CDR3 is made up of 13 amino acids. CDR3 residues: CASSDETAYEQYF. The sequenced part of the CDR3 DNA is TGTGCCAGCAGTGATGAGACAGCCTAT.

This clone was counted between two and nine times. Germline and genes: mouse. The CDR3 end falls 4 residues outside the read, so it is completed with the germline J gene. This CDR3 is also generated by other DNA sequences in the sample. The rearrangement links TRBV19 to TRBJ2-2; D perhaps matches TRBD1 (5 bases). In germline, CDR1 is FNHDT, CDR2 SITEND (reference sequence). This CDR3 region has 14 residues. Trimming stripped 1 base from V and 2 bases from J, with 6 bases between. CDR3 DNA (partial): TGTGCCAGCAGTATACAGGGTAACACCGGG. It yields the protein CASSIQGNTG. The full-length CDR3 reads as CASSIQGNTGQLYF.

This clone has more than one count but fewer than ten. Any gene name here is a mouse gene name. From the germline J gene comes the end of the CDR3, since the read stops 4 residues before it. The chain has TRBV14 and TRBJ2-2; the D is unclear. The CDR3 contains 13 residues. V was pared by 3 bases and J by 0 bases, with 3 bases between. In germline, CDR1 is SGHDT, CDR2 FRDEAV. CDR3 protein: CASSSSNTGQLYF. Incomplete CDR3 DNA: TGTGCCAGCAGTTCTTCAAACACCGGG.